These 13 T cell receptor beta chains were all obtained from the same sample, sequenced in a study of tumor-infiltrating lymphocytes in primary liver carcinoma. Constant-region priming of about 500 ng total RNA yielded TCR beta cDNA. Nested multiplex PCR, run for three rounds with slightly modified ARM-PCR, yielded TCR beta libraries. A C-beta reverse primer and TRBV1-TRBV30 forward primers served in each of the first two PCR rounds, at about 9 cycles apiece. TCRdb used MiXCR to reprocess the multiplex PCR reads, holding one entry per CDR3 protein. The repertoire holds 310,000 or so distinct CDR3 sequences, 65% seen once, with under 8.5% in the top ten. Germline DNA was extracted alongside blood RNA, which was obtained from unsorted whole blood. Input material: peripheral blood. The receptors were gathered from a man between 40 and 49 years old with primary liver carcinoma and hepatitis B virus infection.

This clonotype was observed many times. This chain uses TRBV29-1 with TRBJ1-1; D call uncertain. Trimming left V 5 bases short and J 1 base short, with 8 bases between. The CDR3 contains 12 residues. In germline, CDR1 is SQVTM, CDR2 ANQGSEA. CDR3 sequence: CSVKRSNTEAFF. DNA for the CDR3: TGCAGCGTTAAGAGGTCGAACACTGAAGCTTTCTTT.

On this clonotype: An end of the junction differs from the germline gene, which may be a read error. The rearrangement joins TRBV11-3 to TRBJ2-7, with D possibly being TRBD2 (8 bases). This CDR3 is built from 18 residues. Germline V gene sequence: CDR1 SGHNT, CDR2 YENEEA. CDR3 sequence: CASSAGLADSTGAYKQYF. The CDR3 DNA follows: TGTGCCAGTAGCGCTGGACTAGCAGATTCCACAGGGGCCTACAAGCAGTACTTC.

This clonotype was picked up one time. The CDR3 carries no conserved terminal phenylalanine or tryptophan, so it likely arises from a read error. The CDR3 sequence is CDSSYSIEAYEQYL. In DNA, the CDR3 is TGTGACAGTAGTTACTCGATTGAGGCCTACGAGCAGTACTTG. This chain links TRBV6-5 with TRBJ2-7; D not certain. Germline CDR1 and CDR2: MNHEY and SVGAGI. The CDR3 length is 14 residues.

This clonotype was detected ten times or more. This sequence joins TRBV4-3 and TRBJ2-7; 7 nucleotides align to TRBD2. J was trimmed by 2 bases and V by 4 bases; bases with no gene match: 11. Looked up from germline, CDR1 is LGHNA and CDR2 is YSLEER. The CDR3 sequence is 16 residues long. CDR3 region: CASSPGLTGGAYEQYF. The DNA of the CDR3 is TGCGCCAGCAGCCCTGGTTTGACGGGAGGAGCCTACGAGCAGTACTTC.

This chain uses TRBV2 with TRBJ2-2; 8 bases match TRBD1. V lost 8 bases and J lost 5; bases outside the gene matches: 4. The germline gives CDR1 SNHLY, CDR2 FYNNEI. The CDR3 is 13 amino acids. CDR3 sequence reads: CASQQGETGELFF. CDR3 in DNA: TGTGCCAGCCAACAGGGGGAGACCGGGGAGCTGTTTTTT. The full variable domain, in which reference TRBV2 and TRBJ2-2 provide the parts outside the CDR3, is EPEVTQTPSHQVTQMGQEVILRCVPISNHLYFYWYRQILGQKVEFLVSFYNNEISEKSEIFDDQFSVERPDGSNFTLKIRSTKLEDSAMYFCASQQGETGELFFGEGSRLTVL.

As for this clonotype: A much larger clone sits a single nucleotide away, making a read error possible. Written as DNA, the CDR3 is TGTGCCTGCAGCCCCCTGGGGACAGATAACACCGGGGAGCTGTTTTTT. Protein product: CACSPLGTDNTGELFF. J is TRBJ2-2 and V is TRBV5-6, with 7 nucleotides matching TRBD1. The CDR3 contains 16 residues. The germline CDR1 and CDR2 sequences are SGHDT and YYEEEE. The complete variable domain, with remaining parts taken from reference TRBV5-6 and TRBJ2-2, reads DAGVTQSPTHLIKTRGQQVTLRCSPKSGHDTVSWYQQALGQGPQFIFQYYEEEERQRGNFPDRFSGHQFPNYSSELNVNALLLGDSALYLCACSPLGTDNTGELFFGEGSRLTVL.

The rearrangement uses TRBV7-6 and TRBJ2-2; a weak D match, TRBD2 (6 bases). V was pared by 5 bases and J by 1 base, with 14 bases between. Germline V gene lookup returns CDR1 SGHVS and CDR2 FNYEAQ. The CDR3 has 16 amino acids. CDR3 DNA: TGTGCCAGCAGCACGGGCCCAGCGGGGAACACCGGGGAGCTGTTTTTT. It encodes CASSTGPAGNTGELFF.

The sample holds one count of this clonotype. The junction differs from germline at one of its ends, possibly a read error. The J gene is TRBJ2-2, the V gene TRBV11-2, with D possibly TRBD2 on 5 matching bases. The CDR3 is 14 residues long. CDR1 and CDR2 (germline): SGHAT, FQNNGV. CDR3 DNA sequence: TGTGCCAGCAGCTTAGATGGCATCATCGGGGAACTGTTTTTT. Protein sequence: CASSLDGIIGELFF.

As concerns this clonotype: Lacking the conserved final phenylalanine or tryptophan, this CDR3 likely reflects a read error. The gene calls are TRBV11-2 and TRBJ2-1; 10 bases fit TRBD2. The CDR3 spans 15 residues. V dropped 5 bases and J dropped 12; count of bases not matched to a gene: 13. The germline CDR1 and CDR2 sequences are SGHAT and FQNNGV. The CDR3 region is CASSHQREGLGGQFL. The CDR3 DNA sequence: TGTGCCAGCAGCCACCAGCGGGAGGGATTGGGTGGGCAGTTCTTA.

In this sample, this clonotype turned up once. An end of the junction does not agree with germline; a read error may underlie this. This sequence joins TRBV4-1 and TRBJ1-1; the D is unclear. CDR3 length equals 14 residues. The germline CDR1 and CDR2 sequences are MGHRA and YSYEKL. CDR3 residues: CAGSQEAGYTEAFF. DNA for the CDR3: TGCGCCGGCAGCCAAGAAGCCGGGTACACTGAAGCTTTCTTT.

This clonotype was seen repeatedly, ten times or more. The genes are TRBV11-2 and TRBJ1-2; 7 positions match TRBD1. The CDR3 covers 14 residues. Germline assignment: CDR1 SGHAT and CDR2 FQNNGV. The V gene end was trimmed by 7 bases and the J gene end by 8 bases; junction bases not matched to a gene: 13. In DNA, the CDR3 is TGTGCCAGCACAACACGACAGGGAGAGGGCGGCTACACCTTC. This sequence encodes CASTTRQGEGGYTF. Full variable domain (outside the CDR3, taken from reference TRBV11-2 and TRBJ1-2): EAGVAQSPRYKIIEKRQSVAFWCNPISGHATLYWYQQILGQGPKLLIQFQNNGVVDDSQLPKDRFSAERLKGVDSTLKIQPAKLEDSAVYLCASTTRQGEGGYTFGSGTRLTVV.

The CDR3 reads CASRQDPWGYEQYF. The CDR3 DNA is TGTGCCAGCAGGCAGGACCCCTGGGGCTACGAGCAGTACTTC. The gene calls are TRBV6-1 and TRBJ2-7; no definite D call. Germline CDR1 and CDR2: MNHNS and SASEGT. The CDR3 extends over 14 amino acids. Trimming removed 6 bases at V and 3 bases at J, with 15 bases between.

In regard to this clonotype: A single base separates this from a much larger clone, so it may be a read error. This is likely a read error, given that the CDR3 carries no conserved phenylalanine or tryptophan at its end. V is TRBV4-1 and J is TRBJ1-4; tentative D call: TRBD1 (6 bases). This CDR3 comprises 14 residues. In germline, CDR1 is MGHRA, CDR2 YSYEKL. Trimming stripped 7 bases from V and 6 bases from J, with 15 bases between. Here the CDR3 reads CASTARQADEKLFL. Written as DNA, the CDR3 is TGCGCCAGCACCGCACGACAGGCCGATGAAAAACTGTTTTTA.